This T cell receptor (beta chain) was captured by sequencing in a study of cytomegalovirus exposure and HLA in healthy donors. Overall study results and limits: Cytomegalovirus-associated status was assigned to approximately 160 TCR beta chains.

Measured with immunoSEQ multiplex PCR; TCRdb has only the in-frame clones, and not every one. In the table there are 150,000 to 200,000 clones, more than 75% of which are singletons. V was pared by 4 bases and J by 4 bases, with 11 bases between. Germline values: CDR1 MGHRA, CDR2 YSYEKL. This CDR3 contains 13 residues. Comment on this clone: Antigen specificity is unknown.

The sample was PBMCs. This TCR was recovered from a woman aged 18-35 years in good health and CMV-seronegative. This chain links TRBV4-1 with TRBJ2-7; D unresolved. CDR3 loop: CASSLALTYEQYF. DNA for the CDR3: TGCGCCAGCAGCCTTGCCTTAACATACGAGCAGTACTTC.